Detailed here is one TCR beta chain. The V segment lost 4 bases and the J segment 2 bases; nucleotides outside the gene matches: 4. Germline CDR1 reads LNHDA; CDR2 reads SQIVND (reference sequence). The CDR3 spans 15 residues. Sequencing used immunoSEQ multiplex PCR; TCRdb keeps in-frame clones, though not all of them. The repertoire holds over 65,000 clones, with about nine tenths as singletons. These data originate in a study of blood T cell repertoires in COVID-19. The clonotype comes from a man aged 50 to 60 with active or convalescent COVID-19. Sequencing was carried out using peripheral blood. V is TRBV19 and J is TRBJ2-3, with 9 bases lining up with TRBD2. This CDR3 is CASSRGLANTDTQYF. The CDR3 coding sequence is TGTGCCAGTAGTAGGGGACTAGCCAACACAGATACGCAGTATTTT.